The 23 T cell receptor beta chains given below trace back to one sample, sequenced in a study of shared clonotypes between healthy human individuals (dated by TCRdb to the early 2020s). Library generation was performed with the immunoSEQ multiplex PCR assay. Imported from immuneACCESS, the table was reduced by TCRdb to in-frame sequences with V and J called. These copies leave out some clones; in studies compared against another copy, an unresolved V gene accounts for under half, and the cause of the remainder is not known. Here the sample has about 1 million clones; about 80% occur a single time. The leading ten clones occupy roughly 1.4% of the sample. Sequenced input: memory CD4+ T cells sorted from blood. In the paper's terms, the cell subset or site label means: CD45RA-negative fraction. These receptors came from a man younger than 35 in good health.

This clone was seen only once. V is TRBV5-1 and J is TRBJ1-4; 10 positions match TRBD1. Trimming cost V 2 bases and J 6 bases; bases outside gene matches: 4. The CDR3 totals 15 residues. The germline gives CDR1 SGHRS, CDR2 YFSETQ. The CDR3: CASSFRGTGDEKLFF. CDR3 coding DNA: TGCGCCAGCAGCTTTAGAGGGACAGGGGATGAAAAACTGTTTTTT.

This clone was seen a single time. This sequence joins TRBV27 and TRBJ2-3, with D possibly being TRBD2 (6 bases). Germline CDR1 reads MNHEY; CDR2 reads SMNVEV (reference sequence). CDR3 length: 15 residues. V was pared by 6 bases and J by 3 bases, with 16 bases between. This CDR3 reads CASSYSGVSTDTQYF. CDR3 DNA sequence: TGTGCCAGCAGCTATTCGGGGGTCAGTACAGATACGCAGTATTTT.

This clone appeared a single time. This rearrangement joins TRBV10-3 to TRBJ2-5, with 12 positions matching TRBD1. The CDR3 has 14 amino acids. Germline-derived CDR1 and CDR2 are ENHRY and SYGVKD. Trimming at V came to 10 bases and at J to 6 bases, leaving 9 bases not matched to a gene. CDR3 sequence reads: CASGTGGAGQTQYF. The CDR3 DNA follows: TGTGCCAGTGGGACAGGGGGCGCCGGACAGACCCAGTACTTC.

The V gene is TRBV12-5, the J gene TRBJ2-2, with D uncertain. The V gene lost 9 bases and the J gene lost 3 bases, with 11 bases spanning the gap. The CDR3 has 13 residues. Germline V CDR1 and CDR2: LGHNT, FRNRAP. CDR3 loop: CARKIKDTGELFF. The CDR3 nucleotides are TGTGCTAGGAAGATTAAGGACACCGGGGAGCTGTTTTTT.

This chain connects TRBV19 to TRBJ2-1; D gene unclear. The germline V and J ends were trimmed by 3 bases and 9 bases, with 15 bases remaining between them. Germline V gives CDR1 LNHDA, CDR2 SQIVND (reference sequence). This CDR3 has 14 residues. DNA of the CDR3: TGTGCCAGTAGTATCTCGTCGGTTAACACTGAGCAGTTCTTC. Protein: CASSISSVNTEQFF.

The rearrangement joins TRBV5-1 to TRBJ2-3; D gene uncertain. The length of the CDR3 is 18 residues. Looked up from germline, CDR1 is SGHRS and CDR2 is YFSETQ. V lost 7 bases to trimming and J lost 0 bases, with 24 bases between them. CDR3 protein: CASHLSATVPYSTDTQYF. The CDR3 DNA sequence: TGCGCCAGCCACCTTTCAGCGACGGTCCCATATAGCACAGATACGCAGTATTTT.

The V and J genes are TRBV19 and TRBJ2-1, with unresolved D. Trimming stripped 4 bases from V and 10 bases from J, with 11 bases between. Germline V gene lookup returns CDR1 LNHDA and CDR2 SQIVND (reference sequence). The CDR3 length is 12 residues. The CDR3 DNA reads as TGTGCCAGTAGTACCCCCTATATGGAGCAGTTCTTC. It translates to CASSTPYMEQFF.

This clone has more than one count but fewer than ten. CDR3 nucleotides: TGTGCCAGCACCCAGGGACAGGGGCATAATGGCTACACCTTC. Its translation is CASTQGQGHNGYTF. The chain joins TRBV7-2 to TRBJ1-2; 10 bases match TRBD1. V was pared by 7 bases and J by 6 bases, with 8 bases of the junction left unmatched. From germline, CDR1 is SGHTA and CDR2 FQGNSA. The CDR3 has 14 residues.

The gene calls are TRBV11-2 and TRBJ2-7; D not resolved. CDR3 length: 15 amino acids. Germline CDR1 SGHAT, CDR2 FQNNGV. V gave up 2 bases and J gave up 0 bases, with 11 bases separating them. CDR3: CASSLYVSLSYEQYF. CDR3 nucleotide sequence: TGTGCCAGCAGCTTATACGTCAGCCTCTCCTACGAGCAGTACTTC. Using reference TRBV11-2 and TRBJ2-7 for the parts outside the CDR3, the full variable domain is EAGVAQSPRYKIIEKRQSVAFWCNPISGHATLYWYQQILGQGPKLLIQFQNNGVVDDSQLPKDRFSAERLKGVDSTLKIQPAKLEDSAVYLCASSLYVSLSYEQYFGPGTRLTVT.

The count of this clone is one. The chain uses TRBV7-2 and TRBJ1-5; 11 nucleotides line up with TRBD1. The CDR3 is 15 amino acids. Trimming removed 1 base from V and 6 bases from J; junction bases left unmatched: 2. CDR1 SGHTA and CDR2 FQGNSA come from the germline V gene. The CDR3 DNA follows: TGTGCCAGCAGCTTAGATGGGACAGGGGGTCAGCCCCAGCATTTT. It specifies CASSLDGTGGQPQHF.

This clone appeared a single time. This chain links TRBV5-6 with TRBJ2-3; D is unclear. Germline CDR1 reads SGHDT; CDR2 reads YYEEEE. The CDR3 loop spans 16 amino acids. V lost 3 bases, J lost 0 bases, and 14 bases lay in between. The CDR3 reads CASSWSGRKSTDTQYF. In DNA, the CDR3 is TGTGCCAGCAGCTGGAGTGGGCGTAAAAGCACAGATACGCAGTATTTT.

This chain joins TRBV19 and TRBJ2-1; 13 bases match TRBD2. This CDR3 comprises 19 residues. The germline V gene encodes CDR1 LNHDA and CDR2 SQIVND (reference sequence). After removal of 1 base from V and 0 bases from J, the junction contained 6 bases not matched to a gene. The CDR3: CASSIGPTSGGNSYNEQFF. CDR3 coding DNA: TGTGCCAGTAGTATAGGCCCGACTAGCGGGGGGAACTCCTACAATGAGCAGTTCTTC.

The chain employs TRBV19 and TRBJ1-1, with D hard to call. Germline CDR1 LNHDA, CDR2 SQIVND (reference sequence). This CDR3 is built from 15 residues. V shed 3 bases and J shed 2 bases, with 13 bases lying between them. The CDR3 protein is CASSISRVVNTEAFF. Here the CDR3 DNA reads TGTGCCAGTAGTATCTCCCGGGTGGTCAACACTGAAGCTTTCTTT.

The genes are TRBV19 and TRBJ1-5, with D perhaps TRBD1 (5 bases). CDR1 is LNHDA and CDR2 is SQIVND in the germline V gene (reference sequence). The CDR3 runs to 16 residues. V dropped 6 bases and J dropped 0 bases, with 15 bases sitting between them. This CDR3 reads CASSTVRGGSNQPQHF. Written as DNA, the CDR3 is TGTGCCAGTAGCACGGTGCGGGGGGGTAGCAATCAGCCCCAGCATTTT.

Notes on this clone: Other DNA sequences within the sample encode an identical CDR3. The rearrangement joins TRBV7-2 to TRBJ1-3; D not resolved. CDR3 length equals 13 residues. Germline CDR1 SGHTA, CDR2 FQGNSA. V lost 1 base to trimming and J lost 1 base, with 2 bases between them. CDR3 DNA: TGTGCCAGCAGCTTAGGGTCTGGAAACACCATATATTTT. Protein sequence: CASSLGSGNTIYF.

V usage is TRBV25-1 and J usage is TRBJ1-2; D call uncertain. V lost 2 bases and J lost 2, with 6 bases in between. There are 13 residues in the CDR3. Germline lookup yields CDR1 MGHDK and CDR2 SYGVNS. The DNA for the CDR3 is TGTGCCAGCAGTGAAAACACGAACTATGGCTACACCTTC. It encodes CASSENTNYGYTF.

The CDR3: CASSIAPGQGASNQPQHF. CDR3 nucleotide sequence: TGTGCCAGCAGTATTGCTCCGGGACAGGGAGCAAGCAATCAGCCCCAGCATTTT. The chain uses TRBV2 and TRBJ1-5; 9 bases align to TRBD1. Germline V gene data show CDR1 as SNHLY and CDR2 as FYNNEI. Unmatched junction bases numbered 12, after V lost 5 bases and J lost 1 base. The CDR3 has 18 amino acids.

V gene TRBV18 combines with J gene TRBJ2-4, with D possibly TRBD2 on 5 matching bases. The CDR3 is 12 residues long. From germline, CDR1 is KGHSH and CDR2 LQKENI. Trimming pared 6 bases from V and 11 bases from J, leaving 14 bases between. CDR3 amino acids: CASSPKIGVQYF. The CDR3 nucleotides are TGTGCCAGCTCCCCAAAGATCGGGGTTCAGTACTTC.

Comment on this clone: Different DNA sequences within this sample yield the same CDR3. The gene calls are TRBV20-1 and TRBJ2-1; D is possibly TRBD2 (6 bases). Trimming removed 0 bases at V and 10 bases at J, with 7 bases between. CDR1 DFQATT and CDR2 SNEGSKA come from the germline V gene (reference sequence). The CDR3 sequence is 11 residues long. CDR3 nucleotide sequence: TGCAGTGCTAGAGATCGGGGGGAGCAGTTCTTC. This gives the protein CSARDRGEQFF.

The chain has TRBV30 and TRBJ2-3; D gene ambiguous. Germline V gene data show CDR1 as GTSNPN and CDR2 as SVGIG (reference sequence). V was pared by 0 bases and J by 6 bases, with 13 bases between. This CDR3 has 14 amino acids. The CDR3 spells CAWSVGRVKDTQYF. As DNA, the CDR3 is TGTGCCTGGAGTGTAGGACGTGTTAAGGATACGCAGTATTTT.

The rearrangement uses TRBV6-1 and TRBJ1-1; TRBD1 might be the D (5 bases). Germline V gene data show CDR1 as MNHNS and CDR2 as SASEGT. The V end lost 10 bases, the J end lost 7 bases, and 19 bases lay between the germline ends. The CDR3 extends over 13 amino acids. CDR3 bases: TGTGCCACCCTCGAAGGGAGGGGATTTGAAGCTTTCTTT. Encoded protein: CATLEGRGFEAFF.

V and J are TRBV19 and TRBJ1-1; D gene uncertain. V lost 6 bases and J 1 base, leaving 9 bases between the germline ends. Looked up from germline, CDR1 is LNHDA and CDR2 is SQIVND (reference sequence). This CDR3 contains 13 residues. The chain's CDR3 is CASRQFPNTEAFF. CDR3 coding DNA: TGTGCCAGTAGACAGTTCCCGAACACTGAAGCTTTCTTT. The variable domain in full, completed from reference TRBV19 and TRBJ1-1, reads DGGITQSPKYLFRKEGQNVTLSCEQNLNHDAMYWYRQDPGQGLRLIYYSQIVNDFQKGDIAEGYSVSREKKESFPLTVTSAQKNPTAFYLCASRQFPNTEAFFGQGTRLTVV.

Here the CDR3 reads CASSRSNTEAFF. In nucleotides, the CDR3 is TGTGCCAGCAGTCGCTCGAACACTGAAGCTTTCTTT. V usage is TRBV28 and J usage is TRBJ1-1; D ambiguous. V was trimmed by 5 bases and J by 1 base, leaving 5 bases between them. The CDR3 loop spans 12 amino acids. Germline CDR1 and CDR2: MDHEN and SYDVKM.